This TCR beta chain was documented in a study of molecular identifiers for immune sequencing clone quantification. General observations from the study: Barcodes shared by identical TCR molecules could lead to underestimated sizes of highly expanded clones. In naive cells, clones above 20 RNA copies held under 1% of molecules, whereas in effector cells they held over 99%.

This clonotype has a single count. Its antigen is undetermined. This may come from a read error, since a much larger clone is one base off. This CDR3 contains 14 residues. V gave up 6 bases and J gave up 5 bases, with 18 bases separating them. Germline CDR1 is SQVTM and CDR2 is ANQGSEA. TCRdb reanalysed the PCR reads using MiXCR and keeps one entry per CDR3 protein. The sample consists of roughly 300,000 distinct CDR3 sequences, roughly a quarter of them appearing once. The chain has TRBV29-1 and TRBJ2-3, with D uncertain. The specimen sequenced was naive CD8+ T cells from blood, with Jurkat cell RNA spiked in. Noted subset: FACS-sorted CD8+CD4-CCR7+CD45RA+ naive T cells. The clonotype was recovered from a human donor in good health. Some libraries in this study had Jurkat cell RNA spiked in. CDR3 in DNA: TGCAGCGTAGAAAATGCTGCTAAGGGAGATACGCAGTATTTT. This translates into CSVENAAKGDTQYF.